This TCR beta chain was recorded in a study of cytomegalovirus exposure and HLA in healthy donors. This clone was counted between two and nine times. The antigen is unknown. Donors likely had unrecorded immune exposures despite being nominally healthy when sampled. Overall study findings and caveats: Reports described diagnosis of cytomegalovirus status by the classifier as highly specific and sensitive. Apparent HLA restriction characterized most CMV-associated TCR beta chains in a later analysis. Most TCRs appeared rarely, but some public TCRs recurred in many donors.

PCR primers comprised 60 Vbeta and 13 Jbeta primers. Only in-frame clones appear in the TCRdb table, and some are missing; sequencing was by immunoSEQ multiplex PCR. The repertoire consists of over 150,000 clones, with around 77% occurring once and the leading ten covering 2.5% to 3.5%. The CDR3 loop spans 15 amino acids. The germline V gene has CDR1 MNHNY and CDR2 SVGAGI (reference sequence). With V trimmed by 1 base and J by 3 bases, 2 bases remained unmatched. Material: PBMCs. This receptor was identified in a woman in her 30s in good health and CMV-seronegative. This sequence joins TRBV6-6 and TRBJ1-4; the match to TRBD1 covers 7 bases. The CDR3 is CASSYFQGANEKLFF. The CDR3 DNA sequence: TGTGCCAGCAGTTACTTCCAGGGGGCTAATGAAAAACTGTTTTTT.